This TCR beta chain was identified during a study of graft-versus-host responses after intestinal transplantation. Across the whole study: Each recipient received anti-thymocyte globulin induction, then tacrolimus and steroids for around 3 years.

Broader study findings: The authors found GvH clones in recipient marrow, some appearing first in ileum or blood.

The method was immunoSEQ multiplex PCR; TCRdb's version includes in-frame clones alone and lacks a portion of them. The repertoire holds fewer than 95,000 clones, with about 92% as singletons. Per germline, CDR1 SGHAT and CDR2 FQNNGV. Trimming took 8 bases from V and 0 from J; bases not matched to a gene: 6. The CDR3 contains 15 residues. With respect to this clone: Antigen specificity is unknown.

This sequence originates from a human donor who received an intestinal transplant. V is TRBV11-2 and J is TRBJ2-7, with 11 bases fitting TRBD2. The sequencing here drew on unstimulated CD8+ T cells sorted from spleen or lymph node cells, taken before intestinal transplant. CDR3 protein: CASQLAGASSYEQYF. The CDR3 DNA sequence: TGTGCCAGCCAACTAGCGGGGGCAAGCTCCTACGAGCAGTACTTC. Using reference TRBV11-2 and TRBJ2-7 for the parts outside the CDR3, the full variable domain is EAGVAQSPRYKIIEKRQSVAFWCNPISGHATLYWYQQILGQGPKLLIQFQNNGVVDDSQLPKDRFSAERLKGVDSTLKIQPAKLEDSAVYLCASQLAGASSYEQYFGPGTRLTVT.